In its sample, the clone carrying this T cell receptor beta chain was seen once. Its antigen is currently unknown. The repertoire was sequenced with immunoSEQ multiplex PCR; TCRdb's copy has only in-frame clones and lacks some. The data contain about 680,000 clones, about 92% of them singletons. The sample is drawn from a study of shared clonotypes between healthy human individuals. The study's findings and limits: A handful of donors held about 5% of naive CD4 clonotypes in common. Clonotype sharing among donors was expected to depend on sequencing depth. There were few donors, and this limited the genetic and exposure-history diversity represented.

Naive CD8 cells comprised CD45RO-negative, CCR7-positively selected cells, excluding terminally differentiated effector memory CD45RA+ cells. Healthy HIV-negative adults with no recent acute infections or vaccinations were recruited as donors. The sequence came from a man aged 25-45 years in good health. Sequenced sample: naive CD8+ T cells sorted from blood.

The CDR3 protein is CASSLTSEYEQYF. The CDR3 region has the DNA TGTGCCAGCAGCTTGACTAGCGAATACGAGCAGTACTTC. The V call is TRBV7-9, the J call TRBJ2-7; TRBD2 aligns across 8 bases. The CDR3 is 13 amino acids. The germline V gene encodes CDR1 SEHNR and CDR2 FQNEAQ (reference sequence). The ends lost 3 bases at V and 4 bases at J; junction bases unmatched: 2.